This T cell receptor (beta chain) appears in the sequencing data of a study of T cells after yellow fever vaccination. Study-wide points: After the booster, over 95% of CD4 and 88% of CD8 primary-response clones were re-detected.

This clonotype showed up just a few times. The antigen is not known. Universal primer sites and UMIs were introduced during 5'RACE template-switching synthesis of TCR cDNA. Using its own MiXCR run on the 5' RACE reads, TCRdb lists one record per CDR3 protein. This sample has around 610,000 distinct CDR3 sequences, with 13% found just once. This sample comprised PBMCs, obtained on the day of the yellow fever booster vaccination. This receptor was taken from a man aged 25 to 45 who received the YFV17D yellow fever vaccine.

The CDR3 region has the DNA TGCAGTGCCCTTAAGGAGACCCAGTACTTC. It yields the protein CSALKETQYF. The rearrangement links TRBV20-1 to TRBJ2-5; D is uncertain. Trimming shortened V by 6 bases and J by 5 bases, and 7 bases separated the two germline ends. The CDR3 covers 10 residues. Germline V lookup: CDR1 DFQATT, CDR2 SNEGSKA (reference sequence).